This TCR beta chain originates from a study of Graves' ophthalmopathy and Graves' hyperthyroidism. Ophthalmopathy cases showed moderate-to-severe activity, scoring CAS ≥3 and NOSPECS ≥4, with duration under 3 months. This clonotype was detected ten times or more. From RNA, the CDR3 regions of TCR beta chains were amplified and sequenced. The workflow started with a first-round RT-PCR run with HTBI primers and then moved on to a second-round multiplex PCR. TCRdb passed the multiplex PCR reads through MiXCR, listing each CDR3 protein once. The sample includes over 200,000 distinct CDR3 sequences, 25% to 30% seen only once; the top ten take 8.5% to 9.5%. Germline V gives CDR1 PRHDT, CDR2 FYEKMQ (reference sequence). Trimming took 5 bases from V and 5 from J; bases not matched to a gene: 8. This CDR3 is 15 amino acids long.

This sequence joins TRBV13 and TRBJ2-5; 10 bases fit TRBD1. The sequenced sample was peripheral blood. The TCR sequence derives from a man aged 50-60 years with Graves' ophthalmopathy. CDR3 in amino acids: CASSKRQGAVETQYF. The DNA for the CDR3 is TGTGCCAGCAGCAAGAGACAGGGGGCTGTGGAGACCCAGTACTTC.